Following are 9 T cell receptor beta chains from one sample sequenced in a study of blood T cell repertoires in COVID-19. Sequenced by immunoSEQ multiplex PCR; TCRdb stores in-frame clones only, minus some. The data contain about 250,000 clones, about four fifths of them singletons. Sequencing used PBMCs or T cells enriched from blood (not recorded which). These TCRs come from a man between 35 and 55 years old who had been exposed to COVID-19.

This clone was observed once. The chain combines TRBV2 with TRBJ2-3; 10 nucleotides align to TRBD2. This CDR3 contains 15 residues. The ends lost 7 bases at V and 3 bases at J; junction bases unmatched: 7. Germline values: CDR1 SNHLY, CDR2 FYNNEI. CDR3 residues: CASTGGLADTDTQYF. As DNA, the CDR3 is TGTGCCAGCACAGGCGGACTAGCGGATACAGATACGCAGTATTTT.

The CDR3 DNA follows: TGTGCCAGCAGCCTCCTAGGCGGGAGGGCCCTAGAGACCCAGTACTTC. This codes for CASSLLGGRALETQYF. The V and J genes are TRBV7-9 and TRBJ2-5, with TRBD2 identical over 9 bases. V shed 5 bases, J shed 4 bases, and the junction held 11 bases outside the gene matches. The CDR3 consists of 16 residues. The germline V gene has CDR1 SEHNR and CDR2 FQNEAQ (reference sequence).

The chain uses TRBV19 and TRBJ2-1; 15 positions agree with TRBD2. CDR1 LNHDA and CDR2 SQIVND come from the germline V gene (reference sequence). The CDR3 has 16 amino acids. Germline trimming cut 5 bases from V and 7 bases from J; bases unmatched to any gene: 6. As DNA, the CDR3 is TGTGCCAGTAGTTTCTCCGGGACTAGCGGGAGGAATGAGCAGTTCTTC. The encoded protein is CASSFSGTSGRNEQFF.

The CDR3 protein is CASSFSGSGFEQYF. Here the CDR3 DNA reads TGTGCCAGCAGCTTTAGCGGGAGTGGGTTCGAGCAGTACTTC. This chain joins TRBV7-9 and TRBJ2-7; 9 bases align to TRBD2. The germline gives CDR1 SEHNR, CDR2 FQNEAQ (reference sequence). V dropped 3 bases and J dropped 6; count of bases not matched to a gene: 6. The CDR3 contains 14 residues. Supplemented by reference TRBV7-9 and TRBJ2-7, the full variable domain reads DTGVSQNPRHKITKRGQNVTFRCDPISEHNRLYWYRQTLGQGPEFLTYFQNEAQLEKSRLLSDRFSAERPKGSFSTLEIQRTEQGDSAMYLCASSFSGSGFEQYFGPGTRLTVT.

This chain links TRBV19 with TRBJ2-3; 14 nucleotides agree with TRBD2. There are 17 residues in the CDR3. V shed 6 bases and J 0 bases; nucleotides not matched to a gene: 5. CDR1 and CDR2 from the germline V gene are LNHDA and SQIVND (reference sequence). The CDR3 spells CASRGLAGVGSTDTQYF. The CDR3 DNA sequence: TGTGCCAGTAGGGGACTAGCGGGAGTGGGAAGCACAGATACGCAGTATTTT.

The CDR3 spells CASSRGDSDYGYTF. The CDR3 nucleotides are TGCGCCAGCAGCCGCGGGGACAGCGACTATGGCTACACCTTC. V is TRBV5-1 and J is TRBJ1-2, with 7 bases lining up with TRBD1. Losses at the gene ends were 4 bases for V and 3 bases for J; bases not matched to a gene: 6. This CDR3 has 14 amino acids. Germline CDR1 SGHRS, CDR2 YFSETQ. The complete variable domain, with remaining parts taken from reference TRBV5-1 and TRBJ1-2, reads KAGVTQTPRYLIKTRGQQVTLSCSPISGHRSVSWYQQTPGQGLQFLFEYFSETQRNKGNFPGRFSGRQFSNSRSEMNVSTLELGDSALYLCASSRGDSDYGYTFGSGTRLTVV.

The V call is TRBV5-6, the J call TRBJ2-5; 8 nucleotides agree with TRBD1. The CDR3 length is 15 residues. Germline V gene data show CDR1 as SGHDT and CDR2 as YYEEEE. V dropped 4 bases and J dropped 2; count of bases not matched to a gene: 7. This CDR3 is CASSGQGGPQETQYF. The CDR3 DNA reads TGTGCCAGCAGCGGACAGGGAGGCCCACAAGAGACCCAGTACTTC.

The V and J genes are TRBV7-2 and TRBJ2-2; maybe TRBD1 (5 bases). Germline V gene lookup returns CDR1 SGHTA and CDR2 FQGNSA. The CDR3 is 15 residues long. The germline V and J ends were trimmed by 1 base and 7 bases, with 13 bases remaining between them. In DNA form, the CDR3 reads TGTGCCAGCAGCTTAGGTGGGGCCCTCGGCGGGGAGCTGTTTTTT. It is translated as CASSLGGALGGELFF. The full variable domain, completed using reference TRBV7-2 and TRBJ2-2, is GAGVSQSPSNKVTEKGKDVELRCDPISGHTALYWYRQSLGQGLEFLIYFQGNSAPDKSGLPSDRFSAERTGGSVSTLTIQRTQQEDSAVYLCASSLGGALGGELFFGEGSRLTVL.

The CDR3 nucleotides are TGTGCCACCAGTGATGAGACTCCCTACGAGCAGTACTTC. This encodes CATSDETPYEQYF. This chain joins TRBV24-1 and TRBJ2-7; D call uncertain. Germline-derived CDR1 and CDR2 are KGHDR and SFDVKD. Trimming stripped 3 bases from V and 2 bases from J, with 7 bases between. The CDR3 contains 13 residues.